This T cell receptor (beta chain) is from a study of blood T cell repertoires in COVID-19. Looking at the study overall: Italy, Spain and the United States were the sources of the convalescent and acute COVID-19 samples. In each case, the material was cDNA or gDNA derived from T cells, B-cell-depleted T cells, or PBMCs.

Seattle patients were enrolled during active infection and followed longitudinally. The germline CDR1 and CDR2 sequences are MNHEY and SVGEGT. V lost 6 bases and J lost 9; bases outside the gene matches: 6. This CDR3 comprises 12 residues. Per the study methods: Estimation of nucleated cell counts was performed using reference gene primer amplification. Only in-frame clones appear in the TCRdb table, and some are missing; sequencing was by immunoSEQ multiplex PCR. V and J calls and clone size follow that table, whereas D and trimming were derived from the DNA. The table shows about 92,000 clones, with 87% occurring only once.

Input material: peripheral blood. The chain has TRBV6-2 or TRBV6-3 and TRBJ2-3; TRBD1 agrees at 7 bases. The receptor's source is a woman aged 60 to 75 with COVID-19, enrolled during active disease. The CDR3 spells CASSPDRVTQYF. As DNA, the CDR3 is TGTGCCAGCAGCCCAGACAGGGTCACGCAGTATTTT.